This record looks at one T cell receptor beta chain sequence and its context. The CDR3 runs to 17 residues. Germline V gene data show CDR1 as SGHTA and CDR2 as FQGNSA. The V end was cut by 1 base, the J end by 0 bases, with 12 bases between. The data are from a study of blood T cell repertoires in COVID-19. Whole-study context: Acute-phase and convalescent COVID-19 samples originated in the United States, Italy and Spain.

Produced via immunoSEQ multiplex PCR; TCRdb's table is partial and in-frame only. The data show 95,000 to 100,000 clones, with 85% to 95% seen just once and approximately 5.7% held by the top ten. This clonotype was obtained from a man aged 50-60 years with active COVID-19. Sequences were obtained from peripheral blood. The genes are TRBV7-2 and TRBJ2-2, with a weak D call TRBD1 (5 bases). The CDR3 DNA reads as TGTGCCAGCAGCTTAGTGGGGCGGCGCGCGAACACCGGGGAGCTGTTTTTT. Translated: CASSLVGRRANTGELFF.